A single sample is the source of the 7 T cell receptor beta chains below, sequenced in a study of shared clonotypes between healthy human individuals. TCRdb's table, derived via immunoSEQ multiplex PCR, lists solely in-frame clones and lacks some. The sample records some 2.3 million clones, about 92% being singletons. Sequenced: naive CD4+ T cells from PBMCs. As to subset: CD45RA+ positively selected. These receptors all come from a man aged 18 to 30 in good health. Some clones in this sample may be carry-over from other donors' samples.

The gene calls are TRBV28 and TRBJ2-7, with 7 bases lining up with TRBD2. J was trimmed by 8 bases and V by 4 bases; bases with no gene match: 11. Germline V lookup: CDR1 MDHEN, CDR2 SYDVKM. The CDR3 length is 14 residues. CDR3 sequence (DNA): TGTGCCAGCAGTTCAGCTAAGGGGAGGGGTAAGCAGTACTTC. This codes for CASSSAKGRGKQYF.

The chain combines TRBV5-1 with TRBJ2-7; TRBD1 agrees at 7 bases. The CDR3 loop spans 13 amino acids. With V trimmed by 5 bases and J by 6 bases, 8 bases remained unmatched. Germline CDR1 and CDR2: SGHRS and YFSETQ. In DNA, the CDR3 is TGCGCCAGCAGTACAGGGGATGTCGGCGAGCAGTACTTC. It is translated as CASSTGDVGEQYF.

The chain links TRBV4-1 to TRBJ1-2, with 7 bases identical to TRBD1. Germline CDR1 is MGHRA and CDR2 is YSYEKL. CDR3 size: 15 residues. V lost 4 bases to trimming and J lost 4 bases; unmatched junction nucleotides: 9. CDR3 nucleotide sequence: TGCGCCAGCAGCCCAGATTACAGGGGCCTCTATGGCTACACCTTC. Translated: CASSPDYRGLYGYTF.

The chain joins TRBV9 to TRBJ2-3; 9 nucleotides line up with TRBD1. This CDR3 is built from 16 residues. Germline trimming cut 4 bases from V and 2 bases from J; bases unmatched to any gene: 8. CDR1 is SGDLS and CDR2 is YYNGEE in the germline V gene. In DNA, the CDR3 is TGTGCCAGCAGCCCCAAGGGACAGGGCTTCACAGATACGCAGTATTTT. Its translation: CASSPKGQGFTDTQYF.

The chain links TRBV28 to TRBJ1-1; D is ambiguous. V lost 3 bases to trimming and J lost 6 bases, with 17 bases between them. CDR1 and CDR2 from the germline V gene are MDHEN and SYDVKM. CDR3 size: 15 residues. In nucleotides, the CDR3 is TGTGCCAGCAGTTTGAGTAGGGTATATGGGGCTGAAGCTTTCTTT. Its protein is CASSLSRVYGAEAFF.

V and J are TRBV7-8 and TRBJ2-7, with a tentative D call TRBD2 (6 bases). The germline V gene has CDR1 SGHVS and CDR2 FQNEAQ. Trimming cost V 5 bases and J 5 bases, with 16 bases left between them. This CDR3 spans 14 amino acids. CDR3: CASSPRSGEHEQYF. DNA for the CDR3: TGTGCCAGCAGCCCTCGATCGGGGGAGCACGAGCAGTACTTC.

Of note for this clone: At the DNA level, this CDR3 is encoded by other sequences in the same sample as well. The chain combines TRBV5-1 with TRBJ1-3; 8 bases are shared with TRBD1. Germline V CDR1 and CDR2: SGHRS, YFSETQ. This CDR3 spans 16 amino acids. V lost 0 bases, J lost 0 bases, and 2 bases stayed unmatched. The CDR3 region has the DNA TGCGCCAGCAGCTTGGAAGGGACAGGCTCTGGAAACACCATATATTTT. It specifies CASSLEGTGSGNTIYF.